One sample yielded the 12 T cell receptor beta chains listed below, sequenced in a study of control samples from healthy donors and cancer patients. The data were produced by immunoSEQ multiplex PCR, yet TCRdb's version contains in-frame clones alone and is incomplete. The sample holds 98,000 or so clones, 82% seen once. Sequenced input: blood. The receptors shown here come from a man younger than 35 in good health.

This clone was picked up a small number of times. The rearrangement joins TRBV6-5 to TRBJ1-5; D gene uncertain. CDR1 and CDR2 from the germline V gene are MNHEY and SVGAGI. V was pared by 0 bases and J by 0 bases, with 6 bases between. The CDR3 runs 15 residues. The CDR3, as DNA: TGTGCCAGCAGTTACTCGGGAAATAGCAATCAGCCCCAGCATTTT. This gives the protein CASSYSGNSNQPQHF.

V gene TRBV4-3 combines with J gene TRBJ1-2; tentative D call: TRBD1 (6 bases). Trimming took off 0 bases at V and 4 bases at J, with 21 bases between the two ends. CDR1 and CDR2 from the germline V gene are LGHNA and YSLEER. This CDR3 has 18 amino acids. The CDR3 sequence is CASSQEGGTMPAPYGYTF. The CDR3 DNA reads TGCGCCAGCAGCCAAGAAGGGGGGACCATGCCCGCCCCCTATGGCTACACCTTC.

This clone was detected only once. This chain joins TRBV7-9 and TRBJ2-2, with 10 positions matching TRBD2. Germline CDR1 SEHNR, CDR2 FQNEAQ (reference sequence). V lost 3 bases and J lost 2; bases outside the gene matches: 6. The CDR3 loop spans 17 amino acids. Written as DNA, the CDR3 is TGTGCCAGCAGCTTCGTCGGGACTAGCGATAACACCGGGGAGCTGTTTTTT. This codes for CASSFVGTSDNTGELFF.

The genes are TRBV9 and TRBJ1-2; D is unclear. From germline, CDR1 is SGDLS and CDR2 YYNGEE. Trimming took 0 bases from V and 1 from J, leaving 13 bases between them. This CDR3 region has 16 residues. DNA of the CDR3: TGTGCCAGCAGCGTAGCTATTGACGGAATTAACTATGGCTACACCTTC. As protein: CASSVAIDGINYGYTF.

The J gene is TRBJ1-1, the V gene TRBV19, with TRBD1 matching over 8 bases. With V trimmed by 6 bases and J by 0 bases, 12 bases remained unmatched. The CDR3 totals 17 residues. CDR1 is LNHDA, CDR2 SQIVND, per germline (reference sequence). The CDR3 sequence: CASSGQGPFKLNTEAFF. The CDR3 nucleotides are TGTGCCAGTAGCGGACAGGGACCCTTCAAACTGAACACTGAAGCTTTCTTT.

V usage is TRBV12-3 or TRBV12-4 and J usage is TRBJ1-2, with no clear D. Trimming left V 6 bases short and J 8 bases short, with 13 bases between. The CDR3 contains 12 residues. The CDR3 DNA reads TGTGCCAGCAGCCCCCCCGGCACGGGCTACACCTTC. Amino acid sequence: CASSPPGTGYTF.

This clone has only one observation. The CDR3 DNA follows: TGTGCCAGTAGTATACACCCGGGCAGCCCCTACGAGCAGTACTTC. Translation gives CASSIHPGSPYEQYF. The V gene is TRBV19, the J gene TRBJ2-7; D unresolved. CDR1 LNHDA and CDR2 SQIVND come from the germline V gene (reference sequence). The V gene lost 2 bases and the J gene lost 2 bases, with 13 bases spanning the gap. This CDR3 is built from 15 residues. Combining the CDR3 with reference TRBV19 and TRBJ2-7 gives the whole variable domain DGGITQSPKYLFRKEGQNVTLSCEQNLNHDAMYWYRQDPGQGLRLIYYSQIVNDFQKGDIAEGYSVSREKKESFPLTVTSAQKNPTAFYLCASSIHPGSPYEQYFGPGTRLTVT.

The V gene is TRBV7-9, the J gene TRBJ1-6; D gene ambiguous. This CDR3 comprises 15 residues. V shed 2 bases and J shed 7 bases, with 12 bases lying between them. Germline V gene sequence: CDR1 SEHNR, CDR2 FQNEAQ (reference sequence). Written as DNA, the CDR3 is TGTGCCAGCAGCTTAAGAGGTTTGACGAATTCACCCCTCCACTTT. This sequence encodes CASSLRGLTNSPLHF.

The sample holds a few counts of this clone. J is TRBJ1-6 and V is TRBV5-1; D remains unclear. The CDR3 runs 13 residues. Trimming removed 0 bases from V and 10 bases from J, with 8 bases in between. Germline V gene sequence: CDR1 SGHRS, CDR2 YFSETQ. For the CDR3, the DNA is TGCGCCAGCAGCTTGGAAGCATACTCACCCCTCCACTTT. Amino acid sequence: CASSLEAYSPLHF.

This chain connects TRBV10-3 to TRBJ1-2; 9 nucleotides match TRBD1. The junction had 3 bases not matched to a gene; V was cut back by 6 bases and J by 1 base. The CDR3 loop spans 14 amino acids. Germline CDR1 ENHRY, CDR2 SYGVKD. The CDR3, as DNA: TGTGCCATCAGGGGGACAGGGATTAACTATGGCTACACCTTC. Protein product: CAIRGTGINYGYTF.

The chain links TRBV29-1 to TRBJ2-1, with a weak D call TRBD2 (5 bases). This CDR3 has 14 residues. With 6 bases removed from V and 5 bases from J, the gap between germline ends came to 17 bases. Germline CDR1 reads SQVTM; CDR2 reads ANQGSEA. The CDR3 loop is CSVDYLAVDNEQFF. For the CDR3, the DNA is TGCAGCGTAGACTACTTGGCAGTAGACAATGAGCAGTTCTTC.

The chain is built from TRBV9 and TRBJ2-3; D is perhaps TRBD1 or TRBD2 (6 bases each). The CDR3 covers 14 residues. CDR1 SGDLS and CDR2 YYNGEE come from the germline V gene. V lost 5 bases, J lost 3 bases, and 13 bases lay in between. The CDR3 loop is CASSLGGPTDTQYF. The DNA of the CDR3 is TGTGCCAGCAGTTTAGGGGGGCCTACAGATACGCAGTATTTT.